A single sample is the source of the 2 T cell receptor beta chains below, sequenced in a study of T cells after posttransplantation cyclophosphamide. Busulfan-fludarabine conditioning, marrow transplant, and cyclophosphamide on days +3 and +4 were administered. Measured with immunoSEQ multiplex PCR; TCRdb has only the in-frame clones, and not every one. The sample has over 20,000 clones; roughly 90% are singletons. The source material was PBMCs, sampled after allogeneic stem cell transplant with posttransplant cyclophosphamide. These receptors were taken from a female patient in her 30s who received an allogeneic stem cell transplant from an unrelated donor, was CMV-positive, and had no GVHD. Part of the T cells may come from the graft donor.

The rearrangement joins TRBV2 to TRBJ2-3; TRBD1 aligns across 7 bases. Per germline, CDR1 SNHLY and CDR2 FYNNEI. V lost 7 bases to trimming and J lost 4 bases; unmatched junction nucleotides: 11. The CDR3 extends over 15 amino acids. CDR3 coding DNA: TGTGCCAGCAACGAGGGGGCCCTGGGGGCAGATACGCAGTATTTT. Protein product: CASNEGALGADTQYF.

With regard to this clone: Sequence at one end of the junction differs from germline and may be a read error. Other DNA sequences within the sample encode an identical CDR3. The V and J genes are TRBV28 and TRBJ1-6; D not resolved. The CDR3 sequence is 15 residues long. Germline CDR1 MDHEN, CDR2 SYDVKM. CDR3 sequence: CASSLTSSYNSPLHF. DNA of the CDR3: TGTGCCAGCAGCCTGACTAGCTCCTATAATTCCCCCCTCCACTTT.